This T cell receptor (beta chain) was found in a study of T cell responses to AZD1222 COVID-19 vaccine (TCRdb year 2021). Regarding the complete study: AZD1222 recipients with second doses at about 4 weeks or about 12 weeks were pooled, because spike-specific TCR depth and breadth did not differ between schedules. A total of 233 trial participants underwent TCR sequencing, of whom nearly 210 received two doses of AZD1222 and about 25 received two doses of the MenACWY control vaccine. Trial participants were enrolled by age into 18-55, 56-69 and 70-plus year subgroups, with around 150, 28 and 57 TCR-sequenced participants respectively. The research as a whole found: The 56-69-year group was small, and its depth increase did not reach significance, likely because of low power. Reportedly, almost half of the unique spike-specific TCRs recognized epitopes lying outside the regions that are mutated in the B.1.351 and B.1.1.7 variants. Most participants were white British and females outnumbered males, and the authors suggested that clonal diversity may have been underestimated. Vaccine-associated CD4 TCRs spanned the whole spike protein, with dominant responses in regions 160-218 and 743-854. Because no day 14 peak-response samples were available, repertoires were characterized only after the peak T cell response. After two AZD1222 doses, both the breadth and the depth of spike-specific TCRs were significantly higher than at day 0 and than in MenACWY recipients. Only six AZD1222 recipients were SARS-CoV-2 seropositive at baseline, limiting conclusions about previously exposed vaccinees.

The sample's time point label is to be understood as: baseline before first vaccination. Vaccinee samples were obtained from the UK trials COV001 and COV002, which included a single-blind randomized controlled phase 2/3 trial of AZD1222 (ChAdOx1 nCoV-19) in healthy adults. For TCRbeta chain sequencing, PBMC samples from trial participants were taken at day 0 and at day 28 after the second dose. Regarding this clone: This receptor's antigen is unknown. No much larger clone exists at a distance of one base, and base qualities are not known.

Spanning cysteine to phenylalanine, the CDR3 consists of 16 amino acids. Solely the CDR3 DNA is kept, with 48 bases framed from the first base. Cut back by 4 bases and 0 bases, the V and J ends lie 14 bases apart. CDR1 SGDLS and CDR2 YYNGEE are derived from the germline V gene. The CDR3 regions of human TCRbeta chains were analyzed by immunosequencing. As for the original processing: Repertoire TCRs were checked for matches against a reference library of SARS-CoV-2-specific TCRs that had been generated using the MIRA antigen-specificity platform. Breadth meant the fraction of unique TCRs that were SARS-CoV-2-associated, whereas depth meant the fraction of total T cells that were SARS-CoV-2-associated. Each spike-specific TCR was assigned to its reactive spike region and to a CD4 or CD8 class using the MIRA data. Log10-transformed breadth and depth values were compared by one-way ANOVA with Sidak's multiple comparisons tests. TCRdb limited this immuneACCESS table to in-frame rearrangements with V and J called. A share of clones is missing; checked studies link under half to unresolved V genes, and the rest is unexplained. The DNA was the basis for D and trimming; V, J and clone size are from that table. The sample table holds 100,000 or so clones, of which nearly 90% were seen once. The ten most abundant clones make up less than 3.5% of the sample.

The receptor was isolated from an adult in good health. Sequencing was performed on peripheral blood, taken on day 0 of AZD1222 vaccination. The rearranged segments are TRBV9 and TRBJ1-3; perhaps TRBD1 is the D gene, with 5 bases matching. DNA sequence: TGTGCCAGCAGCCTCGGCGAGGGGAGCTCTGGAAACACCATATATTTT. It translates as CASSLGEGSSGNTIYF.